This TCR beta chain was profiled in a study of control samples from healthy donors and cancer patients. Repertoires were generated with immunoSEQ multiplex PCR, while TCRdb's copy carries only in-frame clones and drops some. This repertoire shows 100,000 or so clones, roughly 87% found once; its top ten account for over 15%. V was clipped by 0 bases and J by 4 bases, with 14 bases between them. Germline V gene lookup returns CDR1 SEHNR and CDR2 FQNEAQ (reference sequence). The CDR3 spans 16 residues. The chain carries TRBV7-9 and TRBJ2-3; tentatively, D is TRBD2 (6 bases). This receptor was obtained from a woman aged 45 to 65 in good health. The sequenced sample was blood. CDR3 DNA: TGTGCCAGCAGCTTAGCGGGGGGAAGTCCAGCAGATACGCAGTATTTT. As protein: CASSLAGGSPADTQYF. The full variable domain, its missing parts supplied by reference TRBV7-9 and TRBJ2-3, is DTGVSQNPRHKITKRGQNVTFRCDPISEHNRLYWYRQTLGQGPEFLTYFQNEAQLEKSRLLSDRFSAERPKGSFSTLEIQRTEQGDSAMYLCASSLAGGSPADTQYFGPGTRLTVL.